These T cell receptor beta chains were read from a single sample in a study of blood T cell repertoires in COVID-19. Here immunoSEQ multiplex PCR was the method, and the copy in TCRdb shows in-frame clones only, minus some. The sample lists roughly 380,000 clones, around 85% occurring once. Sequencing input: peripheral blood. Receptor source: a woman aged 18-29 years with acute or convalescent COVID-19. CDR3s include the opening cysteine and the closing phenylalanine or tryptophan. A D gene is named only where the DNA matches it firmly. The size field is filled for only some rows; it gives once, few, many or a size class.

V	D	size	J	DNA	CDR3
TRBV28	TRBD1	.	TRBJ1-1	TGTGCCAGCAGCAGGACAGGGGGGAGTGAAGCTTTCTTT	CASSRTGGSEAFF
TRBV7-2	TRBD1	many	TRBJ1-4	TGTGCCAGCAGCTTCGACAGGGGGTTAGATGAAAAACTGTTTTTT	CASSFDRGLDEKLFF
TRBV5-1	.	many	TRBJ1-1	TGCGCCAGCACCGCCTCCGGGTCCATGAACACTGAAGCTTTCTTT	CASTASGSMNTEAFF
TRBV6-5	.	.	TRBJ1-2	TGTGCCAGCATGGATCCGGGGAACTATGGCTACACCTTC	CASMDPGNYGYTF
TRBV7-8	.	.	TRBJ2-1	TGTGCCAGCAGCTTAGGTATTTTTTCGGGCAATGAGCAGTTCTTC	CASSLGIFSGNEQFF
TRBV5-4	TRBD2	.	TRBJ2-1	TGTGCCAGCAGCCCGGACCCCGGGGGGACTACCTACAATGAGCAGTTCTTC	CASSPDPGGTTYNEQFF
TRBV6-5	.	.	TRBJ2-3	TGTGCCAGCGGGCGGAGGGCGAGTGGCGATACGCAGTATTTT	CASGRRASGDTQYF
TRBV5-6	TRBD1	few	TRBJ2-1	TGTGCCAGCAGCTCTCGGACAGGGGCGCTCTTC	CASSSRTGALF
TRBV29-1	TRBD2	once	TRBJ2-1	TGCAGCCTGGGCAGCGGGGCAAACAATGAGCAGTTCTTC	CSLGSGANNEQFF
TRBV9	.	.	TRBJ1-5	TGTGCCAGCAGCGTAGGTTTCGGTCAGCCCCAGCATTTT	CASSVGFGQPQHF
TRBV18	.	.	TRBJ1-4	TGTGCCAGCTCAGCCAACAGAGCAACTAATGAAAAACTGTTTTTT	CASSANRATNEKLFF
TRBV19	.	.	TRBJ1-6	TGTGCCAGTAGTAGACAGGAGTATAATTCACCCCTCCACTTT	CASSRQEYNSPLHF
TRBV5-1	.	few	TRBJ1-2	TGCGCCACCTCGCCCGGTAACGACTATGGCTACACCTTC	CATSPGNDYGYTF
TRBV5-1	TRBD2	.	TRBJ2-7	TGCGCCAGCAGCTTGGCCGGAGTAGCGGGAGCAGGCGAGCAGTACTTC	CASSLAGVAGAGEQYF
TRBV5-4	TRBD1	once	TRBJ2-3	TGTGCCAGCAGCTTGCCCTCACTGCAGGGGGAAGATACGCAGTATTTT	CASSLPSLQGEDTQYF
TRBV6-2/TRBV6-3	.	.	TRBJ1-2	TGTGCCAGCAGCCGTCTGGGGCTCGACTATGGCTACACCTTC	CASSRLGLDYGYTF
TRBV6-5	.	few	TRBJ1-5	TGTGCCAGCAGTTACTCTCCCTACAATCAGCCCCAGCATTTT	CASSYSPYNQPQHF
TRBV6-6	TRBD1	once	TRBJ1-4	TGTGCCAGCAGAATCCTTGGACAGGGTTCGGAAAAACTGTTTTTT	CASRILGQGSEKLFF
TRBV6-2/TRBV6-3	TRBD1	.	TRBJ2-7	TGTGCCAGCAGTTACCAGGGGGTACTCGAGCAGTACTTC	CASSYQGVLEQYF
TRBV7-6	.	.	TRBJ1-1	TGTGCCAGCAGCTTCCGCAGAGAGGGGAGGACTGAAGCTTTCTTT	CASSFRREGRTEAFF
TRBV4-1	TRBD1	.	TRBJ1-2	TGCGCCAGCAGCCCCGGGACAGGGGGCGTCGACTATGGCTACACCTTC	CASSPGTGGVDYGYTF
TRBV3-1/TRBV3-2	TRBD1	.	TRBJ2-7	TGTGCCAGCAGCCAAGGTTTGATCAGGGGGGAGCAGTACTTC	CASSQGLIRGEQYF
TRBV5-3	.	.	TRBJ2-1	TGTGCCAGAATAGAGGGTTACAATGAGCAGTTCTTC	CARIEGYNEQFF
TRBV6-1	TRBD1	.	TRBJ1-4	TGTGCCAGCAGTGAGGGGACAGGGGCTGAAAAACTGTTTTTT	CASSEGTGAEKLFF
TRBV5-1	TRBD2	.	TRBJ2-5	TGCGCCAGCAGCTCCCTGAGTGGGCTAGCGGGCGCCGGGGAGACCCAGTACTTC	CASSSLSGLAGAGETQYF
TRBV25-1	.	.	TRBJ1-5	TGTGCCAGCAGTGAGCGAGGGTTGGGAAATCAGCCCCAGCATTTT	CASSERGLGNQPQHF
TRBV27	.	.	TRBJ1-1	TGTGCCAGCAGTTATATCGGGACTTGGAACGCTGAAGCTTTCTTT	CASSYIGTWNAEAFF